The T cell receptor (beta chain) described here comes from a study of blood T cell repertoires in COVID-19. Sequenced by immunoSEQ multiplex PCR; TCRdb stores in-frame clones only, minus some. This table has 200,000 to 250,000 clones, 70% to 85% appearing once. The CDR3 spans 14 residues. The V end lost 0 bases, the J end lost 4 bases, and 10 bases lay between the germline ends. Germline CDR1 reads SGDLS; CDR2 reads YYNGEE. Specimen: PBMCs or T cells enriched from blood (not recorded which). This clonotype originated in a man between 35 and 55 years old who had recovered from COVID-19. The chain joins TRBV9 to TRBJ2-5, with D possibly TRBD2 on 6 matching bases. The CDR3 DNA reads TGTGCCAGCAGCGTAGATGGGGGACTAGAGACCCAGTACTTC. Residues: CASSVDGGLETQYF.